The rows below give T cell receptor beta chains drawn from one sample of a study of cytomegalovirus exposure and HLA in healthy donors. Clones were read by immunoSEQ multiplex PCR, and TCRdb kept only the in-frame ones, dropping some. The sample gives about 100,000 clones, under 85% of which show up once; roughly 4% is in the top ten. Sequenced: PBMCs. These receptors all stem from a man aged 40-49 years in good health and CMV-seronegative. Both conserved end residues are part of each CDR3. The D gene is left open where the match is weak. Size values are once, few and many counts, or a class for expanded clones, and some rows have none.

J gene | D gene | V gene | CDR3 length | clone size | CDR3 DNA | CDR3 protein
TRBJ1-2 | NA | TRBV28 | 11 | NA | TGTGCCAGCAGTTCCAGCTATGGCTACACCTTC | CASSSSYGYTF
TRBJ2-6 | TRBD1 | TRBV19 | 19 | once | TGTGCCAGTAGACTGTTTAGGGGGACAGGGATCTCTGGGGCCAACGTCCTGACTTTC | CASRLFRGTGISGANVLTF
TRBJ2-3 | TRBD2 | TRBV5-1 | 16 | NA | TGCGCCAGCAGCTTGAATAGCGGGGGGGCCCCAGATACGCAGTATTTT | CASSLNSGGAPDTQYF
TRBJ1-5 | TRBD1 | TRBV10-3 | 14 | few | TGTGCCATCAGTGGCGGACAGGCGTATCAGCCCCAGCATTTT | CAISGGQAYQPQHF
TRBJ2-3 | TRBD2 | TRBV10-2 | 14 | NA | TGCGCCAGCAGTGAGGGTCTAGCGGCAGATACGCAGTATTTT | CASSEGLAADTQYF
TRBJ1-4 | NA | TRBV7-9 | 11 | NA | TGTGCCAGCAGCGGAGGAGAAAAACTGTTTTTT | CASSGGEKLFF
TRBJ2-5 | TRBD1 | TRBV7-9 | 14 | NA | TGTGCCAGCAGCTTACGGGACAGACAAGAGACCCAGTACTTC | CASSLRDRQETQYF
TRBJ2-2 | NA | TRBV7-8 | 16 | NA | TGTGCCAGCAGCTTAAGGTCCGGGACAAACACCGGGGAGCTGTTTTTT | CASSLRSGTNTGELFF
TRBJ1-5 | NA | TRBV12-5 | 13 | NA | TGTGCTAGTGGTCAGGGGTTAAATCAGCCCCAGCATTTT | CASGQGLNQPQHF
TRBJ2-3 | NA | TRBV5-1 | 15 | NA | TGCGCCAGCAGCTTCGGGGGTGCTAGCACAGATACGCAGTATTTT | CASSFGGASTDTQYF
TRBJ2-4 | NA | TRBV5-8 | 13 | NA | TGTGCCAGCAGCTTCCCCGGACAGAACATTCAGTACTTC | CASSFPGQNIQYF
TRBJ1-5 | TRBD1 | TRBV6-1 | 15 | NA | TGTGCCAGCCAAATCAGACAGGGCGGCAATCAGCCCCAGCATTTT | CASQIRQGGNQPQHF
TRBJ1-1 | NA | TRBV4-2 | 15 | once | TGTGCCAGCAGCCGCACGTGGGGGCAGTTCACTGAAGCTTTCTTT | CASSRTWGQFTEAFF
TRBJ1-2 | TRBD1 | TRBV5-1 | 15 | once | TGCGCCAGCAGCAGGGGACAGGGGGCAGGAGATGGCTACACCTTC | CASSRGQGAGDGYTF
TRBJ1-2 | NA | TRBV5-8 | 15 | NA | TGTGCCAGCAGCGCCATACTAACGCAAGCCTATGGCTACACCTTC | CASSAILTQAYGYTF
TRBJ2-5 | TRBD2 | TRBV11-2 | 15 | NA | TGTGCCAGCAGCTCCGGCCCACTAGCGGTTCAGACCCAGTACTTC | CASSSGPLAVQTQYF
TRBJ1-2 | NA | TRBV7-2 | 16 | NA | TGTGCCAGCAGCCAGAATTCCCGGGACATGGGTATCGGCTACACCTTC | CASSQNSRDMGIGYTF
TRBJ2-6 | TRBD2 | TRBV9 | 19 | NA | TGTGCCAGCAGCGCAGCATCGGGGACTACCGCCTCTGGGGCCAACGTCCTGACTTTC | CASSAASGTTASGANVLTF
TRBJ1-5 | NA | TRBV19 | 15 | NA | TGTGCCAGTAGTACCCGGAGGGATGGGGATCAGCCCCAGCATTTT | CASSTRRDGDQPQHF
TRBJ1-1 | NA | TRBV11-2 | 13 | NA | TGTGCCAGCAGCTTAGATCTCCCCACTGAAGCTTTCTTT | CASSLDLPTEAFF
TRBJ2-3 | TRBD2 | TRBV29-1 | 15 | NA | TGCAGCGTTTCGGCTAGCGGGGGGGCTACGGATACGCAGTATTTT | CSVSASGGATDTQYF
TRBJ1-3 | NA | TRBV19 | 15 | NA | TGTGCCAGTAGTCCCCAGGCCGGGGATGGAAACACCATATATTTT | CASSPQAGDGNTIYF
TRBJ1-2 | NA | TRBV7-9 | 14 | NA | TGTTCCAGCAGCTTAGAGCGTTTTAACTATGGCTACACCTTC | CSSSLERFNYGYTF
TRBJ2-3 | NA | TRBV15 | 15 | NA | TGTGCCACCAGCAGAGATCCCACTAGCACAGATACGCAGTATTTT | CATSRDPTSTDTQYF
TRBJ1-3 | TRBD1 | TRBV7-9 | 15 | NA | TGTTCCAGCAGCAGGGAGACAGGGAGAGGAAACACCATATATTTT | CSSSRETGRGNTIYF
TRBJ2-3 | TRBD2 | TRBV5-4 | 16 | NA | TGTGCCAGCAGACCTAGACTAGCGGGTAACACAGATACGCAGTATTTT | CASRPRLAGNTDTQYF
TRBJ2-2 | TRBD1 | TRBV5-6 | 15 | NA | TGTGCCAGCAGACCTGGGACAGGGGGCACCGGGGAGCTGTTTTTT | CASRPGTGGTGELFF
TRBJ1-2 | TRBD1 | TRBV5-1 | 14 | NA | TGCGCCAGCAGGGTATCAACAGGGGACTATGGCTACACCTTC | CASRVSTGDYGYTF
TRBJ2-5 | NA | TRBV13 | 13 | NA | TGTGCCAGCAGCTTTTCCGACAGGACCATACAGTACTTC | CASSFSDRTIQYF
TRBJ1-1 | NA | TRBV7-9 | 14 | NA | TGTGCCAGCAGCGTAGCCAGGGCGAACACTGAAGCTTTCTTT | CASSVARANTEAFF
TRBJ2-3 | TRBD1 | TRBV12-5 | 13 | NA | TGTGCTAGTGGTCTCCGACAGGGAAATACGCAGTATTTT | CASGLRQGNTQYF
TRBJ2-2 | TRBD2 | TRBV27 | 19 | few | TGTGCCAGCAGTTCCCTGACCTTTGGACTAGCGCCAAACACCGGGGAGCTGTTTTTT | CASSSLTFGLAPNTGELFF
TRBJ2-5 | NA | TRBV5-1 | 15 | NA | TGCGCCAGCAGGCAGATGCCACAGGGAAGAGAGACCCAGTACTTC | CASRQMPQGRETQYF
TRBJ1-2 | TRBD1 | TRBV7-9 | 13 | few | TGTGCCAGCAGAACAGGGGGCAACTATGGCTACACCTTC | CASRTGGNYGYTF
TRBJ2-3 | TRBD1 | TRBV6-5 | 13 | NA | TGTGCCAGCAACCAGGGGGACACAGATACGCAGTATTTT | CASNQGDTDTQYF
TRBJ2-2 | NA | TRBV18 | 13 | NA | TGTGCCAGCTCACCGGGAGCCACCGGGGAGCTGTTTTTT | CASSPGATGELFF
TRBJ2-3 | TRBD2 | TRBV19 | 16 | NA | TGTGCCAGTAGTCCGCTTGCGGGGGTTGGCACAGATACGCAGTATTTT | CASSPLAGVGTDTQYF
TRBJ1-5 | NA | TRBV7-2 | 15 | NA | TGTGCCAGCAGCACTCAATCGGGGGTCAGGCAGCCCCAGCATTTT | CASSTQSGVRQPQHF
TRBJ1-3 | NA | TRBV4-2 | 16 | NA | TGTGCCAGCAGCGGATCATATGGGGACAATGGAAACACCATATATTTT | CASSGSYGDNGNTIYF
TRBJ1-3 | NA | TRBV7-9 | 18 | NA | TGTGCCAGCAGCCTCCGGACAGACTATTCCTCCTCTGGAAACACCATATATTTT | CASSLRTDYSSSGNTIYF
TRBJ1-2 | NA | TRBV5-5 | 16 | NA | TGTGCCAGCAGCCGCACCGAAGACAGCTTTTTCTATGGCTACACCTTC | CASSRTEDSFFYGYTF
TRBJ1-1 | NA | TRBV5-4 | 14 | NA | TGTGCCAGCAGCTTGGTTGGAGCGGGCACTGAAGCTTTCTTT | CASSLVGAGTEAFF
TRBJ1-1 | NA | TRBV6-1 | 15 | NA | TGTGCCAGCAGTGAACGAGGGGGAATAAGGGCTGAAGCTTTCTTT | CASSERGGIRAEAFF
TRBJ1-2 | NA | TRBV4-2 | 14 | NA | TGTGCCAGCAGCCAAGATTCCCGGAACTATGGCTACACCTTC | CASSQDSRNYGYTF
TRBJ1-2 | TRBD1 | TRBV28 | 14 | NA | TGTGCCAGCAGTTCCCAGGGGGCAGGGTATGGCTACACCTTC | CASSSQGAGYGYTF
TRBJ2-3 | TRBD2 | TRBV30 | 16 | NA | TGTGCCTGCTTTAGCGGGGGGGCCTTATTCACAGATACGCAGTATTTT | CACFSGGALFTDTQYF
TRBJ2-5 | TRBD1 | TRBV2 | 15 | NA | TGTGCCAGCAGAGGCGACAGGGCGCTCCAAGAGACCCAGTACTTC | CASRGDRALQETQYF
TRBJ1-2 | NA | TRBV1 | 18 | NA | TGCACCAGCAGCCAAGATATCATGCGGGACCTCCAGGAGGATGGCTACACCTTC | CTSSQDIMRDLQEDGYTF
TRBJ1-1 | NA | TRBV18 | 13 | NA | TGTGCCAGCTCACCACGAAGCTACGCTGAAGCTTTCTTT | CASSPRSYAEAFF
TRBJ1-2 | TRBD1 | TRBV7-9 | 13 | once | TGTGCCAGCAGCACACAGGGGGACTATGGCTACACCTTC | CASSTQGDYGYTF
TRBJ2-6 | TRBD1 | TRBV11-2 | 18 | NA | TGTGCCAGCAGCACAGGGACAGCGCCAGGTTCTGGGGCCAACGTCCTGACTTTC | CASSTGTAPGSGANVLTF
TRBJ2-2 | TRBD1 | TRBV18 | 15 | NA | TGTGCCAGCTCACCGAGGACAGGGGAAACCGGGGAGCTGTTTTTT | CASSPRTGETGELFF
TRBJ2-2 | TRBD2 | TRBV28 | 17 | NA | TGTGCCAGCAGTTTACCTGCTAGCGGGGGGGTTGGCGGGGAGCTGTTTTTT | CASSLPASGGVGGELFF